A selection of T cell receptor beta chains follows, all from one sample in a study of OX40 agonist ivuxolimab in advanced cancers. TCRdb keeps only in-frame clones here, not all; method: immunoSEQ multiplex PCR. The table lists 40,000 to 50,000 clones, more than 70% of them singletons. Sequenced here: CD4+ or CD8+ T cells sorted from blood, sampled in a trial of the OX40 agonist ivuxolimab. The receptor set was obtained from an adult with an advanced solid tumor such as melanoma, head and neck, liver or kidney cancer. Each CDR3 is given with its conserved first and last residue. Fields, in order: clone size, V gene, D gene, J gene, CDR3 DNA, CDR3 protein. The D gene is left open where the match is weak. Clone size is given for some rows only: seen once, a few or many times, or a class if the clone is expanded.

once,TRBV27,NA,TRBJ2-3,TGTGCCAGCAGTCTAGGGGCCTCAGATACGCAGTATTTT,CASSLGASDTQYF
NA,TRBV4-3,NA,TRBJ1-2,TGCGCCAGCAGCCAAGCATTATCCCCTTCCTCAGGGGAACTCGACTATGGCTACACCTTC,CASSQALSPSSGELDYGYTF
NA,TRBV6-6,NA,TRBJ1-2,TGTGCCAGCAGTGTTGGGATGGAAGGTTATGGCTACACCTTC,CASSVGMEGYGYTF
NA,TRBV11-3,TRBD1,TRBJ1-4,TGTGCCAGCAGCTTAGGACAGGGTGCCGAAAAACTGTTTTTT,CASSLGQGAEKLFF
NA,TRBV11-3,NA,TRBJ1-2,TGTGCCAGCAGCTTAGATGGGGACAATGAATGGAACTATGGCTACACCTTC,CASSLDGDNEWNYGYTF
few,TRBV10-3,NA,TRBJ2-3,TGTGCCATCAGTCCTAGTAGCACAGATACGCAGTATTTT,CAISPSSTDTQYF
NA,TRBV18,NA,TRBJ1-1,TGTGCCAGCTCACCGGGACGGCCGAACACTGAAGCTTTCTTT,CASSPGRPNTEAFF
NA,TRBV30,NA,TRBJ2-1,TGTGCCTGGAGTGTACCGCACTCTAAGGGGAATGAGCAGTTCTTC,CAWSVPHSKGNEQFF
NA,TRBV4-1,TRBD1,TRBJ2-2,TGCGCCAGCAGCCCCCACCAGACAGGGGTCCGGGAGCTGTTTTTT,CASSPHQTGVRELFF
NA,TRBV4-1,TRBD1,TRBJ2-1,TGCGCCAGCAGCCAAGGCGGACAGGGTGGGCATGAGCAGTTCTTC,CASSQGGQGGHEQFF
once,TRBV2,NA,TRBJ1-1,TGTGCCAGCAGTGATGGGAAGGACCTAGGCACTGAAGCTTTCTTT,CASSDGKDLGTEAFF
NA,TRBV10-3,NA,TRBJ2-5,TGTGCCATCAGTGAGTCGAGGCGGGAAGAGACCCAGTACTTC,CAISESRREETQYF
NA,TRBV7-9,NA,TRBJ2-4,TGTGCCAGCAGCGCAGAGGGGGGGTATACCATTCAGTACTTC,CASSAEGGYTIQYF
few,TRBV6-5,NA,TRBJ2-7,TGTGCCAGCAGTTACTCCCCCTCCTACGAGCAGTACTTC,CASSYSPSYEQYF
NA,TRBV4-2,NA,TRBJ1-2,TGTGCCAGCAGCCAAGATCGGGACATCTTAAAGGGCTACACCTTC,CASSQDRDILKGYTF
NA,TRBV10-3,NA,TRBJ1-2,TGTGCCATCAGTGACACCCAGGGGAATCACTATGGCTACACCTTC,CAISDTQGNHYGYTF
few,TRBV4-1,NA,TRBJ1-2,TGCGCCAGCAGCCAAGATCGTAGACAGTTAGGCTATGGCTACACCTTC,CASSQDRRQLGYGYTF
NA,TRBV5-1,TRBD1,TRBJ2-5,TGCGCCAGCAGCTTGGCCCCTGGGACAGGGGTGGGCGAGACCCAGTACTTC,CASSLAPGTGVGETQYF
NA,TRBV7-2,NA,TRBJ1-2,TGTGCCAGCAGCCAACCCCCCGTTGGGTTAGGGTATGGCTACACCTTC,CASSQPPVGLGYGYTF
NA,TRBV2,NA,TRBJ1-1,TGTGCCAGCGGGGGGCGGCGCACTGAAGCTTTCTTT,CASGGRRTEAFF
few,TRBV27,NA,TRBJ1-6,TGTGCCAGCAGTTTATCGGGGCGGGGCCATTCACCCCTCCACTTT,CASSLSGRGHSPLHF
NA,TRBV21-1,NA,TRBJ1-1,TGTGCCAGCAGCAAAGCCGGGGGACAGGGGCCGGCGAGGAACACTGAAGCTTTCTTT,CASSKAGGQGPARNTEAFF